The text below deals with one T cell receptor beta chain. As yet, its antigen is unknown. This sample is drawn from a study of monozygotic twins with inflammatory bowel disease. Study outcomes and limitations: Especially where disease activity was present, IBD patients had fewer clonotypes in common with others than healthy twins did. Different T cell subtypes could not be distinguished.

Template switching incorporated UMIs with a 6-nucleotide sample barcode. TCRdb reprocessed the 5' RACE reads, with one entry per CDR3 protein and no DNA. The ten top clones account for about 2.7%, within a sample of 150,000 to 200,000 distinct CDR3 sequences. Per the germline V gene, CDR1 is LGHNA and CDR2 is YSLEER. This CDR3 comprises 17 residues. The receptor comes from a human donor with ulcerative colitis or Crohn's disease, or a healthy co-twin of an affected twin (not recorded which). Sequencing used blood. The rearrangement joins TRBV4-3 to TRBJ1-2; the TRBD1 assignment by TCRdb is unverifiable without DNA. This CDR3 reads CASSQAGGQGVWYGYTF.